These 2 T cell receptor beta chains share one sample of origin, sequenced in a study of CD8+ T cells in alopecia areata (dated by TCRdb to between 2018 and 2020). The time point tag for this specimen amounts to: around 29 days on oral tofacitinib. Sample treatment or condition, as interpreted from the label and publication: oral pan-JAK inhibitor, 5-10 mg twice daily. Library construction relied on the immunoSEQ multiplex PCR assay. RNA was extracted from all samples and reverse transcribed into cDNA as template for TCR sequencing. TCRdb retrieved this table from immuneACCESS and kept in-frame rearrangements only. Not all clones are present; in checked studies, unresolved V genes account for under half, and no reason is known for the remainder. For this sample there are some 200,000 clones; roughly three fifths appear just once. Approximately 3.3% of the sample is taken by the ten largest. The starting material was CD4+ T cells sorted from blood, obtained at week 4, from a patient treated with tofacitinib. These receptor sequences come from a human donor with alopecia areata.

The genes are TRBV15 and TRBJ1-2, with 10 bases fitting TRBD1. The CDR3 is 14 amino acids. V shed 0 bases, J shed 8 bases, and the junction held 3 bases outside the gene matches. CDR1 and CDR2 from the germline V gene are LNHNV and YYDKDF (reference sequence). DNA for the CDR3: TGTGCCACCAGCAGAGATAGACAGGGGGCCGGCTACACCTTC. Protein sequence: CATSRDRQGAGYTF. The full variable domain, its missing parts supplied by reference TRBV15 and TRBJ1-2, is DAMVIQNPRYQVTQFGKPVTLSCSQTLNHNVMYWYQQKSSQAPKLLFHYYDKDFNNEADTPDNFQSRRPNTSFCFLDIRSPGLGDTAMYLCATSRDRQGAGYTFGSGTRLTVV.

This chain connects TRBV5-1 to TRBJ2-5; D is undetermined. Trimming left V 0 bases short and J 1 base short, with 4 bases between. This CDR3 spans 13 amino acids. Germline CDR1 and CDR2: SGHRS and YFSETQ. CDR3 sequence reads: CASSLAFQETQYF. In DNA form, the CDR3 reads TGCGCCAGCAGCTTGGCCTTCCAAGAGACCCAGTACTTC.